The rows below give T cell receptor beta chains drawn from one sample of a study of a mutant IDH1 vaccine in newly diagnosed glioma. Profiling relied on immunoSEQ multiplex PCR, and the TCRdb table lists in-frame clones only, not all of them. Among about 92,000 clones listed, under 90% were seen once. The source was PBMCs, collected from a glioma patient treated with radiotherapy, temozolomide or both. Receptors were obtained from a woman aged 50 to 60 with glioma. The CDR3 runs from the conserved cysteine through the conserved F or W. The D gene is left open where the match is weak. Expanded clones are given a class, and other clones once, few, many or no size at all.

V gene: TRBV5-1; clone size: few; J gene: TRBJ1-1; D gene: TRBD1; CDR3 DNA: TGCGCCAGCAGCCCGGACAGGATGAACACTGAAGCTTTCTTT; CDR3 protein: CASSPDRMNTEAFF
V gene: TRBV10-3; clone size: -; J gene: TRBJ2-5; D gene: TRBD2; CDR3 DNA: TGTGCCATCAAGGATAGCGGGGGTACGGGGACCCAGTACTTC; CDR3 protein: CAIKDSGGTGTQYF
V gene: TRBV7-7; clone size: -; J gene: TRBJ2-1; D gene: TRBD1; CDR3 DNA: TGTGCCAGCAGCTCCCGGGACAGGGGGACGGAGCAGTTCTTC; CDR3 protein: CASSSRDRGTEQFF
V gene: TRBV28; clone size: few; J gene: TRBJ1-1; D gene: -; CDR3 DNA: TGTGCCAGCAGGCTGAGTACTGAAGCTTTCTTT; CDR3 protein: CASRLSTEAFF
V gene: TRBV29-1; clone size: -; J gene: TRBJ1-1; D gene: -; CDR3 DNA: TGCAGCGTCCCCTCGGGGTGGGGCTTCCTCACTGAAGCTTTCTTT; CDR3 protein: CSVPSGWGFLTEAFF
V gene: TRBV5-4; clone size: -; J gene: TRBJ2-5; D gene: TRBD2; CDR3 DNA: TGTGCCAGCAGCTCCCGGACTAGCGGGGGGCAAGAGACCCAGTACTTC; CDR3 protein: CASSSRTSGGQETQYF
V gene: TRBV15; clone size: -; J gene: TRBJ1-1; D gene: -; CDR3 DNA: TGTGCCACCAGCAGCGAACTTACAGGGATCGAAGCTTTCTTT; CDR3 protein: CATSSELTGIEAFF
V gene: TRBV5-6; clone size: -; J gene: TRBJ1-2; D gene: -; CDR3 DNA: TGTGCCAGCAGCTTGGTAGGGGTCTCGGGGTATGGCTACACCTTC; CDR3 protein: CASSLVGVSGYGYTF
V gene: TRBV6-5; clone size: -; J gene: TRBJ1-2; D gene: TRBD1; CDR3 DNA: TGTGCCAGCAGTTACTCGGGGGGACAGGGCGGGGGCTACACCTTC; CDR3 protein: CASSYSGGQGGGYTF
V gene: TRBV5-6; clone size: -; J gene: TRBJ2-4; D gene: TRBD1; CDR3 DNA: TGTGCCAGCAGCTTGAACAGGGGTAACATTCAGTACTTC; CDR3 protein: CASSLNRGNIQYF
V gene: TRBV6-1; clone size: -; J gene: TRBJ2-5; D gene: -; CDR3 DNA: TGTGCCAGCAGTGACGGAGGAGAGACCCAGTACTTC; CDR3 protein: CASSDGGETQYF
V gene: TRBV18; clone size: -; J gene: TRBJ2-7; D gene: -; CDR3 DNA: TGTGCCAGCTCACCCGACTCTCTGGGCGAGCAGTACTTC; CDR3 protein: CASSPDSLGEQYF
V gene: TRBV11-3; clone size: -; J gene: TRBJ2-3; D gene: -; CDR3 DNA: TGTGCCAGCAGCCCCATCTCAGTCACAGATACGCAGTATTTT; CDR3 protein: CASSPISVTDTQYF
V gene: TRBV2; clone size: -; J gene: TRBJ1-5; D gene: -; CDR3 DNA: TGTGCCTCTAGACGGGGGAGTGAAGGTCAGCCCCAGCATTTT; CDR3 protein: CASRRGSEGQPQHF
V gene: TRBV14; clone size: -; J gene: TRBJ1-3; D gene: -; CDR3 DNA: TGTGCCAGCAGCCAAGCAACAGTTAGAAACACCATATATTTT; CDR3 protein: CASSQATVRNTIYF
V gene: TRBV4-2; clone size: -; J gene: TRBJ2-2; D gene: -; CDR3 DNA: TGTGCCAGCAGCCAATCGGCAGGAAGAGACACCGGGGAGCTGTTTTTT; CDR3 protein: CASSQSAGRDTGELFF
V gene: TRBV2; clone size: once; J gene: TRBJ2-5; D gene: TRBD2; CDR3 DNA: TGTGCCAGCAGTGGACTAGCGGGGGTGGAGACCCAGTACTTC; CDR3 protein: CASSGLAGVETQYF
V gene: TRBV13; clone size: -; J gene: TRBJ2-1; D gene: -; CDR3 DNA: TGTGCCAGCAGCTTCAAGGGTCGGAATGAGCAGTTCTTC; CDR3 protein: CASSFKGRNEQFF
V gene: TRBV18; clone size: few; J gene: TRBJ1-1; D gene: -; CDR3 DNA: TGTGCCAGCTCACCTCGAGGCTTTAGCACTGAAGCTTTCTTT; CDR3 protein: CASSPRGFSTEAFF
V gene: TRBV5-1; clone size: -; J gene: TRBJ2-7; D gene: -; CDR3 DNA: TGCGCCAGCAGCCCCGAGGGGGGCGCCTTCTCCTACGAGCAGTACTTC; CDR3 protein: CASSPEGGAFSYEQYF
V gene: TRBV19; clone size: -; J gene: TRBJ2-2; D gene: -; CDR3 DNA: TGTGCCAGTAGTATAAACAAAGGGACGTCGAACACCGGGGAGCTGTTTTTT; CDR3 protein: CASSINKGTSNTGELFF
V gene: TRBV10-2; clone size: -; J gene: TRBJ2-1; D gene: TRBD2; CDR3 DNA: TGCGCCAGCGCAGCGGGGGGGGTAAATGAGCAGTTCTTC; CDR3 protein: CASAAGGVNEQFF
V gene: TRBV5-1; clone size: -; J gene: TRBJ2-7; D gene: TRBD1; CDR3 DNA: TGCGCCAGCAGCTTAGGACAGGGCCACTCCTACGAGCAGTACTTC; CDR3 protein: CASSLGQGHSYEQYF
V gene: TRBV9; clone size: few; J gene: TRBJ1-3; D gene: -; CDR3 DNA: TGTGCCAGCAGCGTAGAAGTGACTGGAAACACCATATATTTT; CDR3 protein: CASSVEVTGNTIYF
V gene: TRBV14; clone size: -; J gene: TRBJ1-3; D gene: -; CDR3 DNA: TGTGCCAGCAGCCAGGTGTGGGAAACCACCTCTGGAAACACCATATATTTT; CDR3 protein: CASSQVWETTSGNTIYF
V gene: TRBV7-2; clone size: -; J gene: TRBJ2-1; D gene: -; CDR3 DNA: TGTGCCAGCAGCTTAGTGGGTGGGGGGCCCCTCAATGAGCAGTTCTTC; CDR3 protein: CASSLVGGGPLNEQFF
V gene: TRBV18; clone size: few; J gene: TRBJ1-1; D gene: -; CDR3 DNA: TGTGCCAGCTCAGGGCCGGGACACCCGAACACTGAAGCTTTCTTT; CDR3 protein: CASSGPGHPNTEAFF
V gene: TRBV19; clone size: -; J gene: TRBJ1-5; D gene: -; CDR3 DNA: TGTGCCAGTAGTATACCCGTAACAGGGCGGAGCAATCAGCCCCAGCATTTT; CDR3 protein: CASSIPVTGRSNQPQHF
V gene: TRBV18; clone size: -; J gene: TRBJ2-2; D gene: -; CDR3 DNA: TGTGCCAGCTCACCACCGGTGGGGGAGACCGGGGAGCTGTTTTTT; CDR3 protein: CASSPPVGETGELFF
V gene: TRBV5-1; clone size: -; J gene: TRBJ2-7; D gene: -; CDR3 DNA: TGCGCCAGCAGCTTGTCCTACGGGCGAGCCTACGAGCAGTACTTC; CDR3 protein: CASSLSYGRAYEQYF
V gene: TRBV13; clone size: -; J gene: TRBJ1-5; D gene: -; CDR3 DNA: TGTGCCAGCAGCCAAGGGCGACCCGGGGAGCCCCAGCATTTT; CDR3 protein: CASSQGRPGEPQHF
V gene: TRBV29-1; clone size: -; J gene: TRBJ2-5; D gene: -; CDR3 DNA: TGCAGCGTTGAAAGGGGCTCAGGCCACGCAGGGGAGACCCAGTACTTC; CDR3 protein: CSVERGSGHAGETQYF
V gene: TRBV10-3; clone size: -; J gene: TRBJ2-2; D gene: -; CDR3 DNA: TGTGCCATCAGTGAGCTGGGACACACCGGGGAGCTGTTTTTT; CDR3 protein: CAISELGHTGELFF
V gene: TRBV5-1; clone size: -; J gene: TRBJ1-4; D gene: -; CDR3 DNA: TGCGCCAGCAGCTTGGCGGGAGGATCAACTAATGAAAAACTGTTTTTT; CDR3 protein: CASSLAGGSTNEKLFF
V gene: TRBV5-4; clone size: few; J gene: TRBJ2-1; D gene: -; CDR3 DNA: TGTGCCAGCAGCCCAATGGGGGTAGGGGACAATGAGCAGTTCTTC; CDR3 protein: CASSPMGVGDNEQFF
V gene: TRBV18; clone size: -; J gene: TRBJ1-2; D gene: -; CDR3 DNA: TGTGCCAGCTCACCCTCTAGGGCCTTAGGCTACACCTTC; CDR3 protein: CASSPSRALGYTF
V gene: TRBV7-3; clone size: -; J gene: TRBJ2-6; D gene: TRBD2; CDR3 DNA: TGTGCCAGCAGCTTAATCCCCGGTAAGCGGGGGCCGGACGGGGCCAACGTCCTGACTTTC; CDR3 protein: CASSLIPGKRGPDGANVLTF
V gene: TRBV5-4; clone size: -; J gene: TRBJ1-2; D gene: -; CDR3 DNA: TGTGCCAGCAGCAGCGGGGGCCAAGGCTACACCTTC; CDR3 protein: CASSSGGQGYTF
V gene: TRBV14; clone size: -; J gene: TRBJ2-7; D gene: -; CDR3 DNA: TGTGCCAGCAGCTCAAGAGAGGGGTTAGGTTTAACCGAGCAGTACTTC; CDR3 protein: CASSSREGLGLTEQYF
V gene: TRBV7-9; clone size: -; J gene: TRBJ2-2; D gene: -; CDR3 DNA: TGTGCCAGCCCGGCCACCCGGATGAACACCGGGGAGCTGTTTTTT; CDR3 protein: CASPATRMNTGELFF
V gene: TRBV11-2; clone size: -; J gene: TRBJ2-7; D gene: -; CDR3 DNA: TGTGCCAGCAGCTTAACGGACGGAACCTACGAGCAGTACTTC; CDR3 protein: CASSLTDGTYEQYF
V gene: TRBV5-7; clone size: -; J gene: TRBJ2-3; D gene: -; CDR3 DNA: TGTGCCAGCAGCTTGGCTTTGGGTCTAGTGTTGACAGATACGCAGTATTTT; CDR3 protein: CASSLALGLVLTDTQYF
V gene: TRBV27; clone size: -; J gene: TRBJ1-6; D gene: -; CDR3 DNA: TGTGCCAGCAGTCCTGGTGCAGGATTAAATTCACCCCTCCACTTT; CDR3 protein: CASSPGAGLNSPLHF
V gene: TRBV7-2; clone size: -; J gene: TRBJ2-1; D gene: -; CDR3 DNA: TGTGCCAGCAGCTTCAGAACTAGCTCCTACAATGAGCAGTTCTTC; CDR3 protein: CASSFRTSSYNEQFF
V gene: TRBV19; clone size: -; J gene: TRBJ1-5; D gene: -; CDR3 DNA: TGTGCCAGTAGTATTAAGTGGGGGGGCGATCAGCCCCAGCATTTT; CDR3 protein: CASSIKWGGDQPQHF
V gene: TRBV6-5; clone size: -; J gene: TRBJ2-7; D gene: -; CDR3 DNA: TGTGCCAGCAGTTACTCGTTTCTGGGCGGAAACGAGCAGTACTTC; CDR3 protein: CASSYSFLGGNEQYF